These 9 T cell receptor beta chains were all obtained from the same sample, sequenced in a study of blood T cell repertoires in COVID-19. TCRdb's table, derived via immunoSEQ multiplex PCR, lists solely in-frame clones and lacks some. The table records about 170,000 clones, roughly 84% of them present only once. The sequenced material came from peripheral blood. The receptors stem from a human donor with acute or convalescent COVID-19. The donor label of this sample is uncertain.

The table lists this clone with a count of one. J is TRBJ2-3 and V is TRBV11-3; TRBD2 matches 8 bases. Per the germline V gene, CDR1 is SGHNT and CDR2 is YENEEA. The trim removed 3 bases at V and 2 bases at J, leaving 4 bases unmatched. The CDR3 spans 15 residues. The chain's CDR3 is CASSFGGGYTDTQYF. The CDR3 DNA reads TGTGCCAGCAGCTTCGGCGGGGGGTACACAGATACGCAGTATTTT.

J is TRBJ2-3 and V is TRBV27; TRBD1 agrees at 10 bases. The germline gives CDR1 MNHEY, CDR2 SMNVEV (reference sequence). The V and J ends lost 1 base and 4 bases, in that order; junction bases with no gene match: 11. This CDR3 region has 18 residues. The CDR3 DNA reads TGTGCCAGCAGTTTATTCCGGACAGGGGGTCAACGCGCAGATACGCAGTATTTT. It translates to CASSLFRTGGQRADTQYF.

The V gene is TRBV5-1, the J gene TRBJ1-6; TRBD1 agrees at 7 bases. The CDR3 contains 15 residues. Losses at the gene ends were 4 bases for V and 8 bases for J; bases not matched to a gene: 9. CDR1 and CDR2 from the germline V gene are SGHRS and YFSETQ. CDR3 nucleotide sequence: TGCGCCAGCAGCGAACGACAGGGATCGGATTCACCCCTCCACTTT. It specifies CASSERQGSDSPLHF. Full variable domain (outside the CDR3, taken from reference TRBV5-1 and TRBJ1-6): KAGVTQTPRYLIKTRGQQVTLSCSPISGHRSVSWYQQTPGQGLQFLFEYFSETQRNKGNFPGRFSGRQFSNSRSEMNVSTLELGDSALYLCASSERQGSDSPLHFGNGTRLTVT.

The CDR3 region is CASKTGTGRTDTQYF. The CDR3 DNA sequence: TGTGCCAGTAAAACCGGGACAGGGCGCACAGATACGCAGTATTTT. The chain uses TRBV19 and TRBJ2-3, with 9 bases aligning to TRBD1. This CDR3 comprises 15 residues. V trimming: 7 bases; J trimming: 1 base; junction bases outside the gene matches: 6. CDR1 and CDR2 (germline): LNHDA, SQIVND (reference sequence).

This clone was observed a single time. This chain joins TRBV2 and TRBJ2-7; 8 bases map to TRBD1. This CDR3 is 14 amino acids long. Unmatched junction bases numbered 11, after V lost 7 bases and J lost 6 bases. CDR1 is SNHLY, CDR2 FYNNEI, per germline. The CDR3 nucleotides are TGTGCCAGCACCAGGACAGGGTCGGACGGCGAGCAGTACTTC. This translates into CASTRTGSDGEQYF. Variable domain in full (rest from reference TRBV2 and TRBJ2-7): EPEVTQTPSHQVTQMGQEVILRCVPISNHLYFYWYRQILGQKVEFLVSFYNNEISEKSEIFDDQFSVERPDGSNFTLKIRSTKLEDSAMYFCASTRTGSDGEQYFGPGTRLTVT.

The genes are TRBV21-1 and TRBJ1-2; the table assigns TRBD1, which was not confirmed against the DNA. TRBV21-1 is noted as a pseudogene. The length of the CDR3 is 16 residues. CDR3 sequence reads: CASSKEGGQTNYGYTF. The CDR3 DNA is TGTGCCAGCAGCAAAGAAGGGGGACAGACCAACTATGGCTACACCTTC.

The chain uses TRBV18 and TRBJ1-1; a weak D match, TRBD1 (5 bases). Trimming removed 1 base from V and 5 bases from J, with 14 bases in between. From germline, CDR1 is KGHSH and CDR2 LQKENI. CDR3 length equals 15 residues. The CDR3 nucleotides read TGTGCCAGCTCACCACAGGGGAGGATCTGGACTGAAGCTTTCTTT. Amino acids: CASSPQGRIWTEAFF.

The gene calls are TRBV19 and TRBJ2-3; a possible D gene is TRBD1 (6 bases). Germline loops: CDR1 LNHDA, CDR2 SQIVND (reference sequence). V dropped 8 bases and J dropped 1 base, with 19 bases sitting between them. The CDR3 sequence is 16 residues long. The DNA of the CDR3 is TGTGCCAGTGATTCTGGACAGTCCCCTGGCACAGATACGCAGTATTTT. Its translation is CASDSGQSPGTDTQYF.

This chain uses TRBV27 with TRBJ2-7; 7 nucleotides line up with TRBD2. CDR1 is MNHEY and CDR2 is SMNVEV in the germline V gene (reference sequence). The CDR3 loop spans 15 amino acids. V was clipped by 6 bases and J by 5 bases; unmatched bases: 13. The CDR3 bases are TGTGCCAGCAGGTCCGGTTTTACGGGAGGCGACGAGCAGTACTTC. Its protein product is CASRSGFTGGDEQYF.